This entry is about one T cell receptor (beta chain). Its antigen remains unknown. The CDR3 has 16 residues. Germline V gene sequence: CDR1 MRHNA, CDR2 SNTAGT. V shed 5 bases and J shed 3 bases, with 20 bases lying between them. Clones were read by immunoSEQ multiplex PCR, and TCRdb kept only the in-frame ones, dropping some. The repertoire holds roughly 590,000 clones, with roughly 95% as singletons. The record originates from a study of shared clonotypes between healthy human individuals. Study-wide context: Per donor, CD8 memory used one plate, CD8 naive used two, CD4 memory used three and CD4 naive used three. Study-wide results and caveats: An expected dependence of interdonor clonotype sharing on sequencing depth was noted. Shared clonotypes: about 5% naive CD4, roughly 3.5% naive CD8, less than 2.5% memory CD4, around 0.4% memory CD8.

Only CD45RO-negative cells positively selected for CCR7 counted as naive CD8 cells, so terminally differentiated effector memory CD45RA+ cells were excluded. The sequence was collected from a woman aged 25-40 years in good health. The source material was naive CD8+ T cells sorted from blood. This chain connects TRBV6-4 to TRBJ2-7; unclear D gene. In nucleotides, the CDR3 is TGTGCCAGCAGTCGCCACCCGGGTTCTTCTCACTACGAGCAGTACTTC. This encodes CASSRHPGSSHYEQYF.